The 18 T cell receptor beta chains below all came from one sample that was sequenced in a study of T cell changes during pregnancy in multiple sclerosis. Method: immunoSEQ multiplex PCR; TCRdb's copy keeps in-frame clones and lacks some. The sample comprises around 80,000 clones, 85% to 95% of which are singletons, and 2% to 2.5% rests with the top ten. The sequencing used peripheral blood, collected before pregnancy. Source of these receptors: a female donor with multiple sclerosis, enrolled in a pregnancy study.

The V call is TRBV5-5, the J call TRBJ1-1; D is unresolved. The V gene lost 7 bases and the J gene lost 0 bases, with 10 bases spanning the gap. This CDR3 spans 13 amino acids. The germline CDR1 and CDR2 sequences are SGHKS and YYEKEE (reference sequence). This chain's CDR3 is CASLEGLNTEAFF. CDR3 bases: TGTGCCAGCCTGGAGGGTTTGAACACTGAAGCTTTCTTT.

The gene calls are TRBV28 and TRBJ2-1; 7 positions agree with TRBD2. The germline gives CDR1 MDHEN, CDR2 SYDVKM. This CDR3 is built from 12 residues. V lost 10 bases and J lost 5; bases outside the gene matches: 5. CDR3 bases: TGTGCCATCTCGCGGGAGCACAATGAGCAGTTCTTC. This sequence encodes CAISREHNEQFF.

The rearrangement joins TRBV10-3 to TRBJ2-7, with D possibly being TRBD2 (6 bases). Germline V gene sequence: CDR1 ENHRY, CDR2 SYGVKD. Trimming left V 3 bases short and J 4 bases short, with 10 bases between. The CDR3 sequence is 13 residues long. The chain's CDR3 is CAISDGAGYEQYF. CDR3 nucleotide sequence: TGTGCCATCAGTGACGGGGCGGGGTACGAGCAGTACTTC.

This clone was seen a single time. The chain uses TRBV19 and TRBJ2-2; D unresolved. The CDR3 length is 13 residues. Germline assignment: CDR1 LNHDA and CDR2 SQIVND (reference sequence). Trimming took 5 bases from V and 8 from J, leaving 12 bases between them. CDR3 in amino acids: CASSRRVAGELFF. The CDR3 region has the DNA TGTGCCAGTAGTCGACGGGTAGCTGGGGAGCTGTTTTTT.

The chain carries TRBV21-1 and TRBJ2-1; the table assigns TRBD1, which was not confirmed against the DNA. TRBV21-1 counts as a pseudogene. This CDR3 region has 15 residues. CDR3 region: CASSKAGTSYNEQFF. CDR3 bases: TGTGCCAGCAGCAAAGCGGGCACCTCCTACAATGAGCAGTTCTTC.

This chain links TRBV4-3 with TRBJ1-4; the D is unclear. Per germline, CDR1 LGHNA and CDR2 YSLEER. The CDR3 has 15 amino acids. The V and J ends lost 1 base and 0 bases respectively, with 6 bases between them. The CDR3 region is CASSQVATTNEKLFF. The CDR3 DNA is TGCGCCAGCAGCCAAGTGGCCACAACTAATGAAAAACTGTTTTTT.

The chain has TRBV20-1 and TRBJ2-3; D is uncertain. Germline values: CDR1 DFQATT, CDR2 SNEGSKA (reference sequence). The CDR3 extends over 10 amino acids. The ends were cut back, 3 bases at V and 6 bases at J, with 4 bases in the middle. The CDR3 loop reads CSASLDTQYF. The CDR3 region has the DNA TGCAGTGCTAGCTTGGATACGCAGTATTTT.

The chain has TRBV5-1 and TRBJ2-7; D is unclear. CDR3 length: 14 residues. The V gene's germline CDR1 is SGHRS and CDR2 YFSETQ. V lost 0 bases and J 7 bases, leaving 14 bases between the germline ends. The CDR3 spells CASSLGGSEREQYF. As DNA, the CDR3 is TGCGCCAGCAGCTTGGGAGGTTCGGAACGTGAGCAGTACTTC.

V and J are TRBV29-1 and TRBJ2-7, with TRBD1 identical over 10 bases. V gave up 5 bases and J gave up 4 bases; unmatched junction bases: 5. This CDR3 contains 13 residues. Germline V gene sequence: CDR1 SQVTM, CDR2 ANQGSEA. For the CDR3, the DNA is TGCAGCGTTTTGGGACAGGGGATATACGAGCAGTACTTC. It encodes CSVLGQGIYEQYF.

This chain links TRBV27 with TRBJ1-5, with 7 bases aligning to TRBD1. The V segment lost 5 bases and the J segment 4 bases; nucleotides outside the gene matches: 5. Germline lookup yields CDR1 MNHEY and CDR2 SMNVEV (reference sequence). CDR3 length: 14 amino acids. As DNA, the CDR3 is TGTGCCAGCAGTCCGACAGGGCCGAATCAGCCCCAGCATTTT. This gives the protein CASSPTGPNQPQHF.

The CDR3 loop is CATSPTGGGYGYTF. DNA of the CDR3: TGTGCCACCAGCCCGACAGGGGGCGGCTATGGCTACACCTTC. V and J are TRBV15 and TRBJ1-2, with 10 bases lining up with TRBD1. With V trimmed by 5 bases and J by 4 bases, 4 bases remained unmatched. The germline V gene encodes CDR1 LNHNV and CDR2 YYDKDF (reference sequence). The CDR3 sequence is 14 residues long.

The V gene is TRBV19, the J gene TRBJ1-1; D unclear. CDR1 and CDR2 from the germline V gene are LNHDA and SQIVND (reference sequence). V shed 1 base and J shed 11 bases, with 17 bases lying between them. The CDR3 extends over 14 amino acids. The CDR3 protein is CASSIGPGPGGAFF. The CDR3 nucleotides are TGTGCCAGTAGTATAGGTCCCGGACCGGGCGGGGCTTTCTTT.

The count of this clone is one. The sample carries other DNA sequences with the same CDR3. The chain employs TRBV6-6 and TRBJ2-7, with TRBD1 matching 9 bases. The length of the CDR3 is 14 residues. Trimming took 0 bases from V and 4 from J; bases not matched to a gene: 1. Per the germline V gene, CDR1 is MNHNY and CDR2 is SVGAGI (reference sequence). The CDR3 reads CASSYSGQGYEQYF. CDR3 coding DNA: TGTGCCAGCAGTTACTCCGGACAGGGGTACGAGCAGTACTTC.

J is TRBJ1-1 and V is TRBV25-1; the D gene is possibly TRBD1 (6 bases). CDR1 and CDR2 (germline): MGHDK, SYGVNS. This CDR3 has 14 amino acids. The ends were cut back, 1 base at V and 6 bases at J, with 12 bases in the middle. The CDR3 sequence: CASSELAGGSEAFF. In DNA, the CDR3 is TGTGCCAGCAGTGAATTGGCGGGGGGCTCTGAAGCTTTCTTT. The whole variable domain, remainder taken from reference TRBV25-1 and TRBJ1-1, is EADIYQTPRYLVIGTGKKITLECSQTMGHDKMYWYQQDPGMELHLIHYSYGVNSTEKGDLSSESTVSRIRTEHFPLTLESARPSHTSQYLCASSELAGGSEAFFGQGTRLTVV.

This chain connects TRBV7-9 to TRBJ2-1; D ambiguous. This CDR3 is 12 amino acids long. Germline lookup yields CDR1 SEHNR and CDR2 FQNEAQ (reference sequence). V lost 2 bases, J lost 7 bases, and 6 bases lay in between. CDR3 in amino acids: CASSLSVNEQFF. CDR3 bases: TGTGCCAGCAGCTTAAGCGTTAATGAGCAGTTCTTC.

The rearrangement uses TRBV7-2 and TRBJ1-3; the match to TRBD1 covers 7 bases. The CDR3 covers 15 residues. Looked up from germline, CDR1 is SGHTA and CDR2 is FQGNSA. Germline trimming cut 5 bases from V and 0 bases from J; bases unmatched to any gene: 4. For the CDR3, the DNA is TGTGCCAGCAGCCAAGACAGGGACTCTGGAAACACCATATATTTT. Translation: CASSQDRDSGNTIYF.

This chain links TRBV27 with TRBJ2-1, with TRBD2 identical over 8 bases. V dropped 0 bases and J dropped 11; count of bases not matched to a gene: 9. This CDR3 has 15 residues. The germline gives CDR1 MNHEY, CDR2 SMNVEV (reference sequence). The chain's CDR3 is CASSLSREGPTKQFF. The DNA for the CDR3 is TGTGCCAGCAGTTTATCTCGGGAGGGCCCTACTAAGCAGTTCTTC.

This chain joins TRBV25-1 and TRBJ1-4, with a possible D match to TRBD1 (6 bases). Trimming removed 3 bases from V and 2 bases from J, with 13 bases in between. This CDR3 comprises 16 residues. Germline V CDR1 and CDR2: MGHDK, SYGVNS. The CDR3 sequence is CASSDWGLTTNEKLFF. The CDR3 coding sequence is TGTGCCAGCAGTGATTGGGGGCTTACGACTAATGAAAAACTGTTTTTT.